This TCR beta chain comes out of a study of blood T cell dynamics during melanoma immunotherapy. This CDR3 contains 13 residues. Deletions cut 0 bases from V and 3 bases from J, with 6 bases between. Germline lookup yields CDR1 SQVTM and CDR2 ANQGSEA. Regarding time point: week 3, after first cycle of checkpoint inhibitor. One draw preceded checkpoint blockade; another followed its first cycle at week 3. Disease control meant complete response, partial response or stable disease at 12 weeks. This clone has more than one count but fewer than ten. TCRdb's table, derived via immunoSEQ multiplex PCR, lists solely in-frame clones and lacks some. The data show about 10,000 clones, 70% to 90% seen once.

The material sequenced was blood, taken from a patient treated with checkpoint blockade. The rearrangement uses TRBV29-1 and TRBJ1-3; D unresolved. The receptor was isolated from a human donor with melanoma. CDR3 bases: TGCAGCGTTGAAGATTGGGTTGGAAACACCATATATTTT. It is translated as CSVEDWVGNTIYF.